These 2 T cell receptor beta chains were sequenced from one sample in a study of vaccination and CD4 T cells after COVID-19. The Oncomine TCR Beta short-read assay sequenced DNA from cultured CD4+ T cells. TCRdb re-derived calls from the PCR reads in MiXCR, one entry per CDR3 protein. The sample shows tens of thousands of distinct CDR3 sequences, around 68% of them seen only once. Specified treatment: approximately 9-day PBMC culture with coronavirus spike peptide pools or control peptides (ViraFEST assay). These receptors' targets are unknown. Sequenced here: CD4+ T cells from blood, cultured in vitro, sampled before SARS-CoV-2 vaccination. The receptors shown here come from a human donor who received a COVID-19 vaccine.

V usage is TRBV20-1 and J usage is TRBJ2-2; unclear D gene. The germline CDR1 and CDR2 sequences are DFQATT and SNEGSKA (reference sequence). Trimming took off 2 bases at V and 4 bases at J, with 11 bases between the two ends. There are 14 residues in the CDR3. CDR3 DNA: TGCAGTGCTAGACCGCCCCAATCCACCGGGGAGCTGTTTTTT. This encodes CSARPPQSTGELFF.

J is TRBJ2-3 and V is TRBV2; 11 nucleotides agree with TRBD2. The CDR3 is 18 residues long. Germline V CDR1 and CDR2: SNHLY, FYNNEI. V shed 7 bases, J shed 0 bases, and the junction held 12 bases outside the gene matches. The CDR3 nucleotides read TGTGCCAGCACCCGCGGAGCTAGCGGGGGGCGGAGCACAGATACGCAGTATTTT. Translating it yields CASTRGASGGRSTDTQYF.